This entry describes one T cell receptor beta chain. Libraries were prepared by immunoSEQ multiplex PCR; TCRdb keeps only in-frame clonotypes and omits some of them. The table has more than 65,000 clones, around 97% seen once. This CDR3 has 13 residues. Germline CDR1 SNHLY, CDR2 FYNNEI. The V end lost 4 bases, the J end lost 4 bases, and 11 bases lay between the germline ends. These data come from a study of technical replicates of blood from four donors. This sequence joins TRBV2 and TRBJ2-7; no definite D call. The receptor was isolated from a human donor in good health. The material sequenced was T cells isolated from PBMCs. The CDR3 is CASSVQDQYEQYF. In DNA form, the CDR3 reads TGTGCCAGCAGTGTTCAGGATCAGTACGAGCAGTACTTC.